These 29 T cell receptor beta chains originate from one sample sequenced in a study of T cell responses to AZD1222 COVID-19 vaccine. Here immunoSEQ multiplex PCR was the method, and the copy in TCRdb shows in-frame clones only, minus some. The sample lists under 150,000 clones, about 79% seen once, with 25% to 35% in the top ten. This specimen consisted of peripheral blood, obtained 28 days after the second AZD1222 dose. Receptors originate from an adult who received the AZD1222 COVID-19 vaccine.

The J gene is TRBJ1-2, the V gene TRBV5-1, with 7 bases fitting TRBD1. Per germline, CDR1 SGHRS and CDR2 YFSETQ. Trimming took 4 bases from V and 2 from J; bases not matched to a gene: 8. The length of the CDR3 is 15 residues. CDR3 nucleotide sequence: TGCGCCAGCAGCGACAGGGAGAGGACCAACTATGGCTACACCTTC. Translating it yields CASSDRERTNYGYTF.

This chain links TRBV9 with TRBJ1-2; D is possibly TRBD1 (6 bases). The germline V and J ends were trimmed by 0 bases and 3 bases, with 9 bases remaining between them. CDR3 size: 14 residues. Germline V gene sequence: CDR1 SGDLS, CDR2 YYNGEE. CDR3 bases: TGTGCCAGCAGCGTAGGACAGGCCTACTATGGCTACACCTTC. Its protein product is CASSVGQAYYGYTF.

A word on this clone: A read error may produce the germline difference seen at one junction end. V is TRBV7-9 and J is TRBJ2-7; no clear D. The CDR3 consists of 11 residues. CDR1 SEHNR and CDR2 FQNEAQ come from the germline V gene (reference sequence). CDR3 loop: CASSFRDFPNF. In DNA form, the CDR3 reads TGTGCCAGCAGCTTTAGGGATTTCCCGAACTTC.

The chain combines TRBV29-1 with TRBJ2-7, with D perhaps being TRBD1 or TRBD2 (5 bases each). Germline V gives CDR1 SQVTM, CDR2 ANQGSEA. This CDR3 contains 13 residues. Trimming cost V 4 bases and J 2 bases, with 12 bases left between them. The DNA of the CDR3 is TGCAGCGTTGCAGGGTCGGGAACCTACGAGCAGTACTTC. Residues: CSVAGSGTYEQYF.

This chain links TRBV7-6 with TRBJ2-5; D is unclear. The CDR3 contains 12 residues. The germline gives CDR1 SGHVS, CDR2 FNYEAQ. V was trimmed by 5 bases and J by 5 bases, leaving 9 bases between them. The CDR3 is CASSDRRETQYF. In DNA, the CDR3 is TGTGCCAGCAGCGATAGACGGGAGACCCAGTACTTC.

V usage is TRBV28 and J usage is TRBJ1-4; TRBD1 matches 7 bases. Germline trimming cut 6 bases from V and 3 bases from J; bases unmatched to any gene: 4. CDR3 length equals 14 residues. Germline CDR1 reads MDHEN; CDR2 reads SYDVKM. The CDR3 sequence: CASSSGTANEKLFF. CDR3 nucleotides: TGTGCCAGCAGCTCCGGGACAGCTAATGAAAAACTGTTTTTT.

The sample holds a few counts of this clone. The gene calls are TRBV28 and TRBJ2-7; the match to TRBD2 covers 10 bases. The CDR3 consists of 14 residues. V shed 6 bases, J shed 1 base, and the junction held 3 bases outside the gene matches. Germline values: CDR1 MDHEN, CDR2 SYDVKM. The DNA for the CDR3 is TGTGCCAGCAGCCGGACTAGCGGTTCCTACGAGCAGTACTTC. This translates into CASSRTSGSYEQYF.

The CDR3 protein is CASSVESLSISNYGYTF. CDR3 nucleotides: TGTGCCAGCTCAGTAGAGTCACTATCGATTTCTAACTATGGCTACACCTTC. V is TRBV18 and J is TRBJ1-2; D remains unclear. CDR1 KGHSH and CDR2 LQKENI come from the germline V gene. Trimming stripped 5 bases from V and 0 bases from J, with 19 bases between. This CDR3 is built from 17 residues. The whole variable domain, remainder taken from reference TRBV18 and TRBJ1-2, is NAGVMQNPRHLVRRRGQEARLRCSPMKGHSHVYWYRQLPEEGLKFMVYLQKENIIDESGMPKERFSAEFPKEGPSILRIQQVVRGDSAAYFCASSVESLSISNYGYTFGSGTRLTVV.

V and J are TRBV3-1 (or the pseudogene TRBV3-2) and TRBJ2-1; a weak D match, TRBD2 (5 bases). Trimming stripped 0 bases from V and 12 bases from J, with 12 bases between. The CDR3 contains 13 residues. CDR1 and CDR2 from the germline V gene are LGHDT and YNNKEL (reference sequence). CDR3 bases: TGTGCCAGCAGCCAAGATAAGGGCGGAGGGCAGTTCTTC. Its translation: CASSQDKGGGQFF.

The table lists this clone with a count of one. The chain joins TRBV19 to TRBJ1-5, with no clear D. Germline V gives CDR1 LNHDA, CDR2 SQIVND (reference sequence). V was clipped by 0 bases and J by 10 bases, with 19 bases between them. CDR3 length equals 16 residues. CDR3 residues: CASSIDAPLRGQPQHF. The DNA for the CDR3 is TGTGCCAGTAGTATAGATGCCCCCCTTCGGGGTCAACCCCAGCATTTT. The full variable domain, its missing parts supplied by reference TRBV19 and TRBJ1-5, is DGGITQSPKYLFRKEGQNVTLSCEQNLNHDAMYWYRQDPGQGLRLIYYSQIVNDFQKGDIAEGYSVSREKKESFPLTVTSAQKNPTAFYLCASSIDAPLRGQPQHFGDGTRLSIL.

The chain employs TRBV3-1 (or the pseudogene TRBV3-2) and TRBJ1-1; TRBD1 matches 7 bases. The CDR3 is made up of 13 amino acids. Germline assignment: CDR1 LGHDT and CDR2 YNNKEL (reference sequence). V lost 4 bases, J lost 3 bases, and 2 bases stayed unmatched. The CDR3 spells CASSRGQDTEAFF. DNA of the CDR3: TGTGCCAGCAGCCGTGGACAGGACACTGAAGCTTTCTTT.

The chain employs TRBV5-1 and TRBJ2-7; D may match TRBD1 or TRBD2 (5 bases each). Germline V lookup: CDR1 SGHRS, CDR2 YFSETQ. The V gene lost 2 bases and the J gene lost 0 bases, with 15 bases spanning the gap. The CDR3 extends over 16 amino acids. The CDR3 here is CASSFIRGPTSYEQYF. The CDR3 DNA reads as TGCGCCAGCAGCTTTATACGGGGACCCACCTCCTACGAGCAGTACTTC. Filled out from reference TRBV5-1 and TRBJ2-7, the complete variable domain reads KAGVTQTPRYLIKTRGQQVTLSCSPISGHRSVSWYQQTPGQGLQFLFEYFSETQRNKGNFPGRFSGRQFSNSRSEMNVSTLELGDSALYLCASSFIRGPTSYEQYFGPGTRLTVT.

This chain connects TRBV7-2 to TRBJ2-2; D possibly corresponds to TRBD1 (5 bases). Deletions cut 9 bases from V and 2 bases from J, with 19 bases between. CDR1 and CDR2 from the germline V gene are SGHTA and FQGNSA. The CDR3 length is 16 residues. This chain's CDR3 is CASPTWGASNTGELFF. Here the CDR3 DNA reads TGTGCCAGTCCTACCTGGGGCGCCTCCAACACCGGGGAGCTGTTTTTT.

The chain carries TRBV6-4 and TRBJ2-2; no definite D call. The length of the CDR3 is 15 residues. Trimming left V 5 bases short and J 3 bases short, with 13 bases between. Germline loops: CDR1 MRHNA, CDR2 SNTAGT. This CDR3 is CASSLSGVHTGELFF. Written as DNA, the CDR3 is TGTGCCAGCAGTCTTAGTGGGGTTCACACCGGGGAGCTGTTTTTT.

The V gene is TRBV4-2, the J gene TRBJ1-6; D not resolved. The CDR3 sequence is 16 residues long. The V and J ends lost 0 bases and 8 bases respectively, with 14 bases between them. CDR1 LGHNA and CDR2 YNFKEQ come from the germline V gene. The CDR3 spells CASSQDLGMGDSPLHF. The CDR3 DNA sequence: TGTGCCAGCAGCCAAGACCTAGGGATGGGCGATTCACCCCTCCACTTT.

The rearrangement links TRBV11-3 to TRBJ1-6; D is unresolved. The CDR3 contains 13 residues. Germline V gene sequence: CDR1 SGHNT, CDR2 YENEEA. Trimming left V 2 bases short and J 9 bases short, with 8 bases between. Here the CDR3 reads CASSLNQVSPLHF. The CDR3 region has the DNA TGTGCCAGCAGCTTAAACCAGGTTTCACCCCTCCACTTT.

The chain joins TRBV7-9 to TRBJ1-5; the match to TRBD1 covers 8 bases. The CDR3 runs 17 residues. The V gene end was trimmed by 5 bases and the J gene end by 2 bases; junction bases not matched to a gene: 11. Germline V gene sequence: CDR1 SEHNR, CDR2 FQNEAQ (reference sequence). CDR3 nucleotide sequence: TGTGCCAGCAGCCTCGGGACAGGAGATGGGGGCAATCAGCCCCAGCATTTT. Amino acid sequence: CASSLGTGDGGNQPQHF.

The CDR3 region is CAWADSSNLYEQYF. DNA for the CDR3: TGTGCCTGGGCGGATTCTTCTAACCTCTACGAGCAGTACTTC. The chain is built from TRBV30 and TRBJ2-7; D is unclear. V was trimmed by 5 bases and J by 3 bases, leaving 17 bases between them. This CDR3 is 14 amino acids long. Germline lookup yields CDR1 GTSNPN and CDR2 SVGIG (reference sequence).

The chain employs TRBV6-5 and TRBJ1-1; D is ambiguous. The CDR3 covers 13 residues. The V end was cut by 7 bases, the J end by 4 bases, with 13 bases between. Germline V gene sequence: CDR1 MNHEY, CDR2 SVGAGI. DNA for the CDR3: TGTGCCAGCACCGCGTTCTTGAGCACTGAAGCTTTCTTT. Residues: CASTAFLSTEAFF.

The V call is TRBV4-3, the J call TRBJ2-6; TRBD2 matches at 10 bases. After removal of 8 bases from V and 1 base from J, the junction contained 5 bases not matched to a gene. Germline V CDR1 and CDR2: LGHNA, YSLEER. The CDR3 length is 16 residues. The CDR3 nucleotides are TGCGCCAGCGGCCCGGGACTAGCGTCTGGGGCCAACGTCCTGACTTTC. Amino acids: CASGPGLASGANVLTF.

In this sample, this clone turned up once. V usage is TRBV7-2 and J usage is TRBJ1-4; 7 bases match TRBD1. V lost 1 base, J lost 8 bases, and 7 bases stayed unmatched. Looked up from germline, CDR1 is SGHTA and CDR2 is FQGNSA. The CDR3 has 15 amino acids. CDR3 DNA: TGTGCCAGCAGCTTAGACAGGGGAGGGTTCGAAAAACTGTTTTTT. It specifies CASSLDRGGFEKLFF.

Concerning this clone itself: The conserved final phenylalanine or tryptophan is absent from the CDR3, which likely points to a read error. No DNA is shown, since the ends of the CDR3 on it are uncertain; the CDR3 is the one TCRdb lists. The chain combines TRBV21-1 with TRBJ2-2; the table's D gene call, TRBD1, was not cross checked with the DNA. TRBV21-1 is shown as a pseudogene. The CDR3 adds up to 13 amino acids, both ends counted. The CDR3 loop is CASSMGSRRGIFL.

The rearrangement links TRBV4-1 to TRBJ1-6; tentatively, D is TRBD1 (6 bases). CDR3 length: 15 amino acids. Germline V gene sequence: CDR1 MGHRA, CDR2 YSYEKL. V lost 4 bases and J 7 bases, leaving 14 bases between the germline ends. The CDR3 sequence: CASSLRQEGNSPLHF. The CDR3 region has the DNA TGCGCCAGCAGCCTCCGACAGGAGGGGAATTCACCCCTCCACTTT.

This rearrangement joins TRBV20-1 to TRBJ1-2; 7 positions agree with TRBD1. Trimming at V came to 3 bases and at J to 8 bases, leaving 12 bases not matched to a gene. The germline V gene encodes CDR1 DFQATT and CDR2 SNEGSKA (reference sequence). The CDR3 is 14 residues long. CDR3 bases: TGCAGTGCTAGTCCTCAGGGGGGGAACAGGGGCTACACCTTC. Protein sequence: CSASPQGGNRGYTF.

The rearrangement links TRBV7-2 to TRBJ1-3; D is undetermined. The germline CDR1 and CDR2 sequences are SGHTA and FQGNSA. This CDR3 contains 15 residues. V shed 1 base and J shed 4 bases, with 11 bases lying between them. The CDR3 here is CASSLGAGIGNTIYF. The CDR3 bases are TGTGCCAGCAGCTTAGGGGCCGGGATCGGAAACACCATATATTTT.

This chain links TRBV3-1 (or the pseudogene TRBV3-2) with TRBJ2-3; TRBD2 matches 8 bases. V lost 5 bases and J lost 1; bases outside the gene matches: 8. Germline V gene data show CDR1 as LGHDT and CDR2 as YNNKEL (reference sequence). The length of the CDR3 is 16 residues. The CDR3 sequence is CASSALLRGGTDTQYF. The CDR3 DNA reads TGTGCCAGCAGCGCTCTGTTGCGGGGGGGCACAGATACGCAGTATTTT.

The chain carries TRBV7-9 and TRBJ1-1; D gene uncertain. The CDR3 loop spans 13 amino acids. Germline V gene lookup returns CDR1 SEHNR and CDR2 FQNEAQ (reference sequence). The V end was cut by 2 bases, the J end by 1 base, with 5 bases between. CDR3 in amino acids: CASSLQRNTEAFF. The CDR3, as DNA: TGTGCCAGCAGCTTACAGAGGAACACTGAAGCTTTCTTT.

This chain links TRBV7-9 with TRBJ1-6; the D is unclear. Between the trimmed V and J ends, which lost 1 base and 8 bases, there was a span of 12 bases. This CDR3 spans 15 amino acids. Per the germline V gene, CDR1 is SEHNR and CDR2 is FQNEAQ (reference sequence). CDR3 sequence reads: CASSLGEGIYSPLHF. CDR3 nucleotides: TGTGCCAGCAGCTTAGGAGAGGGAATCTATTCACCCCTCCACTTT.

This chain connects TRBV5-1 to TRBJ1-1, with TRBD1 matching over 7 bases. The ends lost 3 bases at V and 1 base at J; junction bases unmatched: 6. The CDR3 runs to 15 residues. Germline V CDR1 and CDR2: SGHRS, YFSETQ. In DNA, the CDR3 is TGCGCCAGCAGCTGGGGGGACAGTCAGAACACTGAAGCTTTCTTT. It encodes CASSWGDSQNTEAFF.